This record looks at one T cell receptor (beta chain) sequence and its context. The source of the sample is a study of human thymus T cells. Thymic material originated from resections removed in the course of corrective heart surgery. Sequencing was performed with immunoSEQ multiplex PCR; in TCRdb, only in-frame clones are kept and a portion is missing. This table has 60,000 to 75,000 clones, roughly 95% appearing once. V lost 4 bases and J 0 bases, leaving 13 bases between the germline ends. The CDR3 is 16 amino acids. The germline gives CDR1 KGHSY, CDR2 FQNENV. The sample taken for sequencing was thymus tissue. The chain uses TRBV16 and TRBJ2-4; possible D gene TRBD1, 6 bases. This clonotype was obtained from a girl under three years old with a congenital heart defect but otherwise immunologically healthy. CDR3 region: CASSPRTDPAKNIQYF. The CDR3 bases are TGTGCCAGCAGCCCGAGGACAGATCCAGCCAAAAACATTCAGTACTTC.